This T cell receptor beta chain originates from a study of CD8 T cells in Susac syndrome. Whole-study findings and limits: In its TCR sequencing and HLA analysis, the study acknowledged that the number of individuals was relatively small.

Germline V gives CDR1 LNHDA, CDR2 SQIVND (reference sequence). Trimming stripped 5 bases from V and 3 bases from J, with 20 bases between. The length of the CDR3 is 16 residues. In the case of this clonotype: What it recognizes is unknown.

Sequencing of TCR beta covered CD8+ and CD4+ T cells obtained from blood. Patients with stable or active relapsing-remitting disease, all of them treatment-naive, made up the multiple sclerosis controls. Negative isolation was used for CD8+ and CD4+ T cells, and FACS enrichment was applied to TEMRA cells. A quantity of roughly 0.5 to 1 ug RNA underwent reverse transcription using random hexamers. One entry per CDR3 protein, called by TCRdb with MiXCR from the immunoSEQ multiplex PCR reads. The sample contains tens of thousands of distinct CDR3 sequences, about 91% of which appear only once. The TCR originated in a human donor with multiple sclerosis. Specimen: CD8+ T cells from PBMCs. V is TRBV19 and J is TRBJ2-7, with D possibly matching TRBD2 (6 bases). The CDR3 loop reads CASSPGLKGLVYEQYF. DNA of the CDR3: TGTGCCAGTAGTCCGGGACTGAAAGGGCTCGTCTACGAGCAGTACTTC. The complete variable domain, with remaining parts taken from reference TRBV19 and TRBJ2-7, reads DGGITQSPKYLFRKEGQNVTLSCEQNLNHDAMYWYRQDPGQGLRLIYYSQIVNDFQKGDIAEGYSVSREKKESFPLTVTSAQKNPTAFYLCASSPGLKGLVYEQYFGPGTRLTVT.